A selection of T cell receptor beta chains follows, all from one sample in a study of PD-1 blockade in classical Hodgkin lymphoma. Here immunoSEQ multiplex PCR was the method, and the copy in TCRdb shows in-frame clones only, minus some. The sample records just over 25,000 clones, more than 75% being singletons. The sequenced sample was peripheral blood mononuclear cells (PBMCs), obtained at baseline. The receptor source for this set is a human donor with classical Hodgkin lymphoma. The CDR3 runs from the conserved cysteine through the conserved F or W. D genes are given only for firm matches. Clone size, where shown, is once, few, many, or a class for clones that have expanded.

V	size	D	J	DNA	CDR3
TRBV10-3	.	TRBD1	TRBJ2-7	TGTGCCACCTCCAGAGACAGGGGGCCCTACGAGCAGTACTTC	CATSRDRGPYEQYF
TRBV4-2	.	.	TRBJ1-1	TGTGCCAGCAGCCAAGATGCGGTGAACACTGAAGCTTTCTTT	CASSQDAVNTEAFF
TRBV19	.	.	TRBJ1-2	TGTGCCAGTAGTATACCACAGCCTCTCTATGGCTACACCTTC	CASSIPQPLYGYTF
TRBV7-8	.	TRBD2	TRBJ2-3	TGTGCCAGCAGCTTAGGGACTAGCTCGGATACGCAGTATTTT	CASSLGTSSDTQYF
TRBV6-6	.	.	TRBJ1-3	TGTGCCAGCAGTGGGGGAGGAAACTCTGGAAACACCATATATTTT	CASSGGGNSGNTIYF
TRBV7-9	.	.	TRBJ2-3	TGTGCCAGCAGCTTAGTATTGGACTCCAACACAGATACGCAGTATTTT	CASSLVLDSNTDTQYF
TRBV5-1	.	TRBD1	TRBJ2-5	TGCGCCAGCAGCTTGGCCGGACAGGGGGCCGGAGAGACCCAGTACTTC	CASSLAGQGAGETQYF
TRBV6-6	.	.	TRBJ2-7	TGTGCCAGCAGTTACTCAAGGCCGAGCTCCTACGAGCAGTACTTC	CASSYSRPSSYEQYF
TRBV5-1	.	TRBD1	TRBJ1-6	TGCGCCAGCAGCTTGGTGGGACAGGGTAATTCACCCCTCCACTTT	CASSLVGQGNSPLHF
TRBV5-1	.	TRBD1	TRBJ1-1	TGCGCCAGCGCAGGGGGCGGAGGAGTGAACACTGAAGCTTTCTTT	CASAGGGGVNTEAFF
TRBV30	.	.	TRBJ2-7	TGTGCCTGGAGTCCCCCGAACGGGGGCGCCTACGAGCAGTACTTC	CAWSPPNGGAYEQYF
TRBV5-1	.	.	TRBJ1-4	TGCGCCAGCAGCTTGATGGGTCGGAGGGCTAATGAAAAACTGTTTTTT	CASSLMGRRANEKLFF
TRBV7-9	.	TRBD2	TRBJ2-7	TGTGCCAGCAGCTTAGAGAGCGGGGGGGCCTACGAGCAGTACTTC	CASSLESGGAYEQYF
TRBV5-4	once	TRBD2	TRBJ2-5	TGTGCCAGCAGCTTGGAGGGCCTAGCGGGGGTACAAGAGACCCAGTACTTC	CASSLEGLAGVQETQYF
TRBV4-3	.	TRBD1	TRBJ1-1	TGCGCCAGCAGCCGAACCGCCGGGACAGGGGGGAAGTGGGGCTCCTACACTGAAGCTTTCTTT	CASSRTAGTGGKWGSYTEAFF